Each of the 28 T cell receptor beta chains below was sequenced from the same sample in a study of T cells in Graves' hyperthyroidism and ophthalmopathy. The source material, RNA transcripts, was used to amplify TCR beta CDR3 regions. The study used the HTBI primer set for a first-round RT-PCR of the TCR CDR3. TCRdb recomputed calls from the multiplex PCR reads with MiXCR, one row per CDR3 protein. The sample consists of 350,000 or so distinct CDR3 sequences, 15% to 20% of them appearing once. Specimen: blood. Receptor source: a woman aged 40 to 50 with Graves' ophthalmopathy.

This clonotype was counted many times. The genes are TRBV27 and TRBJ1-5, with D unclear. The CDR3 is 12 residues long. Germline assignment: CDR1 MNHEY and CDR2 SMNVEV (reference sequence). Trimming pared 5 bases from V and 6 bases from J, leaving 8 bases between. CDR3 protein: CASSPLAQPQHF. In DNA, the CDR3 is TGTGCCAGCAGTCCCCTTGCTCAGCCCCAGCATTTT.

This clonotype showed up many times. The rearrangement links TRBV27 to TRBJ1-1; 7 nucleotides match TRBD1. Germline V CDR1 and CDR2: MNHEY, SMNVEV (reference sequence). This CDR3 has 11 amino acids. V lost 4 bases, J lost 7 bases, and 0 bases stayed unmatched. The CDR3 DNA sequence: TGTGCCAGCAGTTCAGGGGGTGAAGCTTTCTTT. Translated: CASSSGGEAFF.

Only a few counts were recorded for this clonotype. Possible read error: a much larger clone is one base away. The CDR3 region is CVSSAQGGRETQYF. The CDR3 DNA reads as TGTGTCAGTAGTGCTCAGGGGGGACGAGAGACCCAGTACTTC. The chain uses TRBV19 and TRBJ2-5; possible D gene TRBD1, 7 bases. The CDR3 sequence is 14 residues long. In germline, CDR1 is LNHDA, CDR2 SQIVND (reference sequence). The whole variable domain, remainder taken from reference TRBV19 and TRBJ2-5, is DGGITQSPKYLFRKEGQNVTLSCEQNLNHDAMYWYRQDPGQGLRLIYYSQIVNDFQKGDIAEGYSVSREKKESFPLTVTSAQKNPTAFYLCVSSAQGGRETQYFGPGTRLLVL.

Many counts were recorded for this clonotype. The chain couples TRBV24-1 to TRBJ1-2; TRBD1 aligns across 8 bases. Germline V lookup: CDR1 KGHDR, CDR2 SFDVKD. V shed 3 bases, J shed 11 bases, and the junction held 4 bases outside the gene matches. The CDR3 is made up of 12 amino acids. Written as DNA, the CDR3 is TGTGCCACCAGTGATCGCAACAGGGGGTACACCTTC. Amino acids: CATSDRNRGYTF.

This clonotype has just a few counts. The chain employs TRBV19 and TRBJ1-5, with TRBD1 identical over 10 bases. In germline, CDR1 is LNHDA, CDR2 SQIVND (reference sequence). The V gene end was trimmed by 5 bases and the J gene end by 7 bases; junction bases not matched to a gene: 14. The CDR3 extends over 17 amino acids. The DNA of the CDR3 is TGTGCCAGTAGTCCGGGGACCGGGACAGGGGAACGACAGCCCCAGCATTTT. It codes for CASSPGTGTGERQPQHF.

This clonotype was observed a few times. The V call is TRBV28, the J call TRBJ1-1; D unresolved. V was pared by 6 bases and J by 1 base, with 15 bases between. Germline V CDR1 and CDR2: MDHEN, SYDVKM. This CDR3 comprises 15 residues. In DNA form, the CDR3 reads TGTGCCAGCAGAGACGCCGACACCCCGAACACTGAAGCTTTCTTT. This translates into CASRDADTPNTEAFF. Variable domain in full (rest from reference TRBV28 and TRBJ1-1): DVKVTQSSRYLVKRTGEKVFLECVQDMDHENMFWYRQDPGLGLRLIYFSYDVKMKEKGDIPEGYSVSREKKERFSLILESASTNQTSMYLCASRDADTPNTEAFFGQGTRLTVV.

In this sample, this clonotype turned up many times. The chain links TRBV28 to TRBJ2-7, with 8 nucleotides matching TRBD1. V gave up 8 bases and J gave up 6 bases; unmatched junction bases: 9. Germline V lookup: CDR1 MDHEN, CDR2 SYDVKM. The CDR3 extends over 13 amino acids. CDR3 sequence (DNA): TGTGCCAGCGCCGGACAGGGATTGTCCGAGCAGTACTTC. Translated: CASAGQGLSEQYF.

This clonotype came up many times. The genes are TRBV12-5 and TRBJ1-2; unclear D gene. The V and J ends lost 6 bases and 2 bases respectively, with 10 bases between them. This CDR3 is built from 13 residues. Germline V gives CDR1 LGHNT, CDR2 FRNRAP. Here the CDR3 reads CASGSRVNYGYTF. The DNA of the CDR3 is TGTGCTAGTGGATCTAGGGTGAACTATGGCTACACCTTC.

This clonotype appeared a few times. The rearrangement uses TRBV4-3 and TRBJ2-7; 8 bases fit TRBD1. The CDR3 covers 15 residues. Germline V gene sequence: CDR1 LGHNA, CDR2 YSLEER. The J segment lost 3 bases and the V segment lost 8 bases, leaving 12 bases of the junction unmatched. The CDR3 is CASSAGQGDYYEQYF. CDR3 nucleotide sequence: TGCGCCAGCTCAGCAGGACAGGGAGACTACTACGAGCAGTACTTC.

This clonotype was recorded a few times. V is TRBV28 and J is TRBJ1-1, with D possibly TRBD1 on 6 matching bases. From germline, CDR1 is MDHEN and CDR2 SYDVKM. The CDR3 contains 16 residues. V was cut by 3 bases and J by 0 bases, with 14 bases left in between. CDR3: CASSFRGQVMNTEAFF. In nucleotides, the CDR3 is TGTGCCAGCAGTTTTCGGGGACAAGTCATGAACACTGAAGCTTTCTTT.

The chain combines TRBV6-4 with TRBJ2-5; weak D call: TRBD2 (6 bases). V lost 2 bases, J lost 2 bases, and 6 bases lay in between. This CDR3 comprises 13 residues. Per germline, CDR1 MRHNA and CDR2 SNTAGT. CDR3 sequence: CASSDREQETQYF. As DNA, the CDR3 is TGTGCCAGCAGTGACCGGGAGCAAGAGACCCAGTACTTC.

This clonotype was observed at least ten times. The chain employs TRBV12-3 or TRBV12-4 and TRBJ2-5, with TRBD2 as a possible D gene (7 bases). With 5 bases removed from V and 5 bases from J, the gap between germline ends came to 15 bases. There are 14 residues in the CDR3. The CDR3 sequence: CASSLWGGEETQYF. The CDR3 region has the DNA TGTGCCAGCAGTCTCTGGGGGGGCGAGGAGACCCAGTACTTC.

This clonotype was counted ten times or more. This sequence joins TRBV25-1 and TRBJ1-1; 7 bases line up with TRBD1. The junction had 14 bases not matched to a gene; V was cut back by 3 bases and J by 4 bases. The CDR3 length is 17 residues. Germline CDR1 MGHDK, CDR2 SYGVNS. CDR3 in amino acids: CASSEFSGGSYGTEAFF. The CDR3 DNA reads TGTGCCAGCAGTGAGTTCTCAGGGGGTAGTTACGGCACTGAAGCTTTCTTT.

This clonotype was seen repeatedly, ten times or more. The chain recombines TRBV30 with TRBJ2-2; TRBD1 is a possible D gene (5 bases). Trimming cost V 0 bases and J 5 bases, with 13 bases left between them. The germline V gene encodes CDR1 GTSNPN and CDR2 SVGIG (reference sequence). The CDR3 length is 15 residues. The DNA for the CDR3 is TGTGCCTGGAGTGTGAAGGGCAGGGATACCGGGGAGCTGTTTTTT. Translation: CAWSVKGRDTGELFF. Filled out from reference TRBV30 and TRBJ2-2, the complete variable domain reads SQTIHQWPATLVQPVGSPLSLECTVEGTSNPNLYWYRQAAGRGLQLLFYSVGIGQISSEVPQNLSASRPQDRQFILSSKKLLLSDSGFYLCAWSVKGRDTGELFFGEGSRLTVL.

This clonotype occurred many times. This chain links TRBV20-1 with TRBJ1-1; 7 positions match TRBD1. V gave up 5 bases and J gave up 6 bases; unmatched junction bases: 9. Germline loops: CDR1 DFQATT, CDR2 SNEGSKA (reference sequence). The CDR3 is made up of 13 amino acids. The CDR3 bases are TGCAGTGCTGCACAGGGGATAGGCCCTGAAGCTTTCTTT. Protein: CSAAQGIGPEAFF.

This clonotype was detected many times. The CDR3 reads CASSIGSAYEQYF. In DNA form, the CDR3 reads TGTGCCAGTAGTATTGGGTCAGCCTACGAGCAGTACTTC. The chain couples TRBV19 to TRBJ2-7; no clear D gene. CDR1 is LNHDA and CDR2 is SQIVND in the germline V gene (reference sequence). Trimming removed 3 bases at V and 2 bases at J, with 8 bases between. CDR3 length: 13 residues. The full variable domain, rest sourced from reference TRBV19 and TRBJ2-7, is DGGITQSPKYLFRKEGQNVTLSCEQNLNHDAMYWYRQDPGQGLRLIYYSQIVNDFQKGDIAEGYSVSREKKESFPLTVTSAQKNPTAFYLCASSIGSAYEQYFGPGTRLTVT.

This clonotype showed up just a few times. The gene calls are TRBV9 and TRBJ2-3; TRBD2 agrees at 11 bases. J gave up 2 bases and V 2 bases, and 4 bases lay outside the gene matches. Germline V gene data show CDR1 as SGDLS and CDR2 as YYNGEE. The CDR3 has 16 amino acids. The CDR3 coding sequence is TGTGCCAGCAGCGTTCTAGCGGGAGGCTTCACAGATACGCAGTATTTT. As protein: CASSVLAGGFTDTQYF.

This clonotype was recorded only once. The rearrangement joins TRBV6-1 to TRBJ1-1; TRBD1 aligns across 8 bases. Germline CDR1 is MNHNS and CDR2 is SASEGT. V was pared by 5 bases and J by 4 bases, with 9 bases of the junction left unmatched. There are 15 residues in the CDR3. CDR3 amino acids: CASSPSRTGPTEAFF. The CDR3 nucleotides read TGTGCCAGCAGTCCTAGTCGGACAGGGCCCACTGAAGCTTTCTTT.

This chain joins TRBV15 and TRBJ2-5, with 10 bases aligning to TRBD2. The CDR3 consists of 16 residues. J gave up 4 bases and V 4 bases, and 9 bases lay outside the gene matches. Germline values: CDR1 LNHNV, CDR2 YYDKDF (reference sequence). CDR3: CATSISAGGPLETQYF. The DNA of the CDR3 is TGTGCCACCAGCATTTCAGCGGGAGGGCCATTAGAGACCCAGTACTTC. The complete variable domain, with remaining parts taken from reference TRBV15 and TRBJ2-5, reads DAMVIQNPRYQVTQFGKPVTLSCSQTLNHNVMYWYQQKSSQAPKLLFHYYDKDFNNEADTPDNFQSRRPNTSFCFLDIRSPGLGDTAMYLCATSISAGGPLETQYFGPGTRLLVL.

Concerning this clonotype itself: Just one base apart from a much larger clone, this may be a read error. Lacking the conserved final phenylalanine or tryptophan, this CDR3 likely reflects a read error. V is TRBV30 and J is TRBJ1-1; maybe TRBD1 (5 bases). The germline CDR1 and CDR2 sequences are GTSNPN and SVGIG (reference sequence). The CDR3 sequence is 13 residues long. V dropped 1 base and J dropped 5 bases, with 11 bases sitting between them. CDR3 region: CAWSEGRATEAFS. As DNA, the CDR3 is TGTGCCTGGAGTGAGGGCAGGGCGACTGAAGCTTTCTCT.

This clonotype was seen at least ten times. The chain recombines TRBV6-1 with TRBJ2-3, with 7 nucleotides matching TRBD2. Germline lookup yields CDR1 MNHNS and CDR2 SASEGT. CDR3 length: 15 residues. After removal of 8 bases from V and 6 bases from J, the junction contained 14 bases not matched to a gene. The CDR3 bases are TGTGCCAGCGGGAGGGGTATAAGAGCGTTGGATACGCAGTATTTT. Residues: CASGRGIRALDTQYF.

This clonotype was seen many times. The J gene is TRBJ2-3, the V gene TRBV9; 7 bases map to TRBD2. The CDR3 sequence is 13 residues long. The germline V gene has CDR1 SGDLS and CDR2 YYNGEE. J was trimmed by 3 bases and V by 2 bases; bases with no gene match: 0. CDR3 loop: CASSVRGTDTQYF. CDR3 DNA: TGTGCCAGCAGCGTGCGGGGGACAGATACGCAGTATTTT. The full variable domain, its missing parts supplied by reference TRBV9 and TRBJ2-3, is DSGVTQTPKHLITATGQRVTLRCSPRSGDLSVYWYQQSLDQGLQFLIQYYNGEERAKGNILERFSAQQFPDLHSELNLSSLELGDSALYFCASSVRGTDTQYFGPGTRLTVL.

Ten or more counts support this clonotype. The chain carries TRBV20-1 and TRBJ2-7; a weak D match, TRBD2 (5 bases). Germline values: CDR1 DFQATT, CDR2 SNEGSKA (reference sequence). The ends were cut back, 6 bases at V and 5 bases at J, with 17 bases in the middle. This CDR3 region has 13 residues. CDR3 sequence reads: CSAGGFVADEQYF. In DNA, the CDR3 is TGCAGTGCCGGCGGGTTTGTGGCTGACGAGCAGTACTTC.

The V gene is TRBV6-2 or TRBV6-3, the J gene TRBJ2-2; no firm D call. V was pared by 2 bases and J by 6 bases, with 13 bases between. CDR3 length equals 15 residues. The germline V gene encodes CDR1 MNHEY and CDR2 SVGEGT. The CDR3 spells CASSYRSEQPGELFF. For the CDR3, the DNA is TGTGCCAGCAGTTACCGATCTGAACAACCCGGGGAGCTGTTTTTT.

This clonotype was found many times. The CDR3 DNA follows: TGTGCCAGCTCACAGGACGGTCGAATCTGGCAGCCCCAGCATTTT. This sequence encodes CASSQDGRIWQPQHF. The chain recombines TRBV18 with TRBJ1-5; D is unresolved. Germline values: CDR1 KGHSH, CDR2 LQKENI. This CDR3 is 15 amino acids long. V dropped 4 bases and J dropped 7 bases, with 17 bases sitting between them.

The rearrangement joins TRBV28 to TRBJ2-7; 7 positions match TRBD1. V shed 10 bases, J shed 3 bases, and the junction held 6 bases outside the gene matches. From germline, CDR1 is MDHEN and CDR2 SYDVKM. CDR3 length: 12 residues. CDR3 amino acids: CATSTGSYEQYF. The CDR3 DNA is TGTGCCACGTCGACAGGGAGCTACGAGCAGTACTTC.

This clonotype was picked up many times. This CDR3 reads CASRSMQGGTGELFF. CDR3 in DNA: TGTGCCAGCAGATCAATGCAGGGGGGAACCGGGGAGCTGTTTTTT. The chain joins TRBV12-3 or TRBV12-4 to TRBJ2-2; D may be TRBD1 (7 bases). V lost 6 bases and J 5 bases, leaving 16 bases between the germline ends. This CDR3 contains 15 residues.

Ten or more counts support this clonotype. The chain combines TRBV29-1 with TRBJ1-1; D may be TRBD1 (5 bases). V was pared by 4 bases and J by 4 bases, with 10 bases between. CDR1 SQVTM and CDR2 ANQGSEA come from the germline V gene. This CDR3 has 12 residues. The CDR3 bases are TGCAGCGTTGTCGACAGTGGCACTGAAGCTTTCTTT. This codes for CSVVDSGTEAFF.